A selection of T cell receptor beta chains follows, all from one sample in a study of metastatic and nonmetastatic thyroid tumors. TCRdb reassembled clones from the PCR reads with MiXCR. The data contain roughly 89,000 clones, around 13% of them seen just once; the ten biggest clones take up approximately 8.8%. Sequenced material: tumor tissue. These receptors all come from a female donor with papillary thyroid cancer or a benign thyroid nodule (not recorded which). Some clones in this sample may be carry-over from other donors' samples. Each CDR3 is given with its conserved first and last residue. A D gene is named only where the DNA matches it firmly. Clone size is stated in some rows and not others, as once, few, many or a class when expanded.

>TRBD1|TRBV2|TRBJ1-2|many
CASSVAPLQGAGGYTF
TGTGCCAGCAGTGTAGCCCCACTACAGGGGGCTGGAGGCTACACCTTC
>TRBD2|TRBV4-1|TRBJ2-7|many
CASSQDPWTSGIEQYF
TGCGCCAGCAGCCAAGATCCCTGGACTAGCGGGATCGAGCAGTACTTC
>TRBD1|TRBV20-1|TRBJ2-1|many
CSAPRQGAYNEQFF
TGCAGTGCTCCCCGACAGGGGGCCTACAATGAGCAGTTCTTC
>.|TRBV15|TRBJ1-1|few
CATSRVGVPNTEAFF
TGTGCCACCAGCAGAGTAGGGGTTCCGAACACTGAAGCTTTCTTT
>TRBD1|TRBV7-9|TRBJ1-2|many
CASSPGGVYGYTF
TGTGCCAGCAGCCCAGGGGGCGTCTATGGCTACACCTTC
>.|TRBV20-1|TRBJ1-2|many
CSAKIPGYFDGYTF
TGCAGTGCCAAGATCCCCGGGTACTTTGATGGCTACACCTTC
>TRBD1|TRBV30|TRBJ2-7|many
CAWSVLGTGASEQYF
TGTGCCTGGAGTGTACTGGGGACAGGGGCCTCTGAGCAGTACTTC
>.|TRBV30|TRBJ1-5|many
CAWSGTSNQPQHF
TGTGCCTGGAGTGGGACTAGCAATCAGCCCCAGCATTTT
>TRBD2|TRBV7-3|TRBJ2-7|.
CASSFRLAVNYEQYF
TGTGCCAGCAGCTTTCGACTAGCGGTAAACTACGAGCAGTACTTC
>.|TRBV10-1|TRBJ2-1|many
CASSGGWADHNEQFF
TGCGCCAGCAGCGGCGGTTGGGCAGATCACAATGAGCAGTTCTTC
>.|TRBV24-1|TRBJ2-3|many
CATQTDPSTDTQYF
TGTGCCACCCAAACGGACCCCAGCACAGATACGCAGTATTTT
>.|TRBV2|TRBJ1-2|many
CASMQAGNYGYTF
TGTGCCAGCATGCAGGCGGGGAACTATGGCTACACCTTC
>TRBD1|TRBV19|TRBJ2-2|many
CASGTGLPGELFF
TGTGCCTCCGGGACAGGGCTTCCCGGGGAGCTGTTTTTT
>TRBD2|TRBV7-8|TRBJ2-2|many
CASSSRLAGNTGELFF
TGTGCCAGCAGCTCGAGACTAGCGGGCAACACCGGGGAGCTGTTTTTT
>.|TRBV29-1|TRBJ1-1|.
CSVVGEGITEAFF
TGCAGCGTTGTGGGCGAGGGTATCACTGAAGCTTTCTTT